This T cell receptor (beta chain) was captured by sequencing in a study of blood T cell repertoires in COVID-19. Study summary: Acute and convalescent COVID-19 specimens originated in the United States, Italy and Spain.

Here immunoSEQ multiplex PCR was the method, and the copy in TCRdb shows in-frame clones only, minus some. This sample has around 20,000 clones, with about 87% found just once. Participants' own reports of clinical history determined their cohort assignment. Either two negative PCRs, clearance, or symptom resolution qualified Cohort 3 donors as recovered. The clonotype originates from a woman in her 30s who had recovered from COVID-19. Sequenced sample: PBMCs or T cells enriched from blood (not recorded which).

The DNA of the CDR3 is TGTGCCATCAGTGAGTCGATAGACTCTGGAAACACCATATATTTT. Its protein is CAISESIDSGNTIYF. This chain connects TRBV10-3 to TRBJ1-3; D unclear. The length of the CDR3 is 15 residues. CDR1 and CDR2 (germline): ENHRY, SYGVKD. V shed 0 bases and J shed 0 bases, with 6 bases lying between them.